Described below is a single T cell receptor beta chain sequence and its context. CDR3 length: 14 residues. Germline V gene lookup returns CDR1 ENHRY and CDR2 SYGVKD. Trimming stripped 4 bases from V and 3 bases from J, with 13 bases between. Relapsing-remitting disease, either stable or active, was present in the treatment-naive patients who were the multiple sclerosis controls. In contrast to the negatively isolated CD8+ and CD4+ T cells, TEMRA cells were FACS-enriched. The sample originates from a study of CD8 T cells in Susac syndrome. Random hexamers primed reverse transcription of about 0.45 to 1 ug RNA. It was immunoSEQ multiplex PCR that amplified TCR beta CDR3 across 54 Vbeta and 13 Jbeta. TCRdb reprocessed the immunoSEQ multiplex PCR reads via MiXCR and lists one record per CDR3 protein. The table has just over 300,000 distinct CDR3 sequences, approximately 90% seen once.

This TCR was sampled from a human donor with multiple sclerosis. This sequence joins TRBV10-3 and TRBJ2-7; D might be TRBD2 (5 bases). Sequenced sample: CD4+ T cells from PBMCs. CDR3 amino acids: CAISGGELVYEQYF. CDR3 DNA sequence: TGTGCCATCAGTGGTGGGGAGTTGGTCTACGAGCAGTACTTC.